The entry below gives a single T cell receptor (beta chain) sequence along with its context. These data originate in a study of blood T cell repertoires in COVID-19. Study overall: The United States, Italy and Spain supplied acute and convalescent COVID-19 samples. T cells, B-cell-depleted T cells, or PBMCs supplied cDNA or gDNA.

Study processing details: Estimation of nucleated cell counts relied on the amplification of reference gene primers. The assay was immunoSEQ multiplex PCR, and TCRdb's table has in-frame clones only and misses some. V and J calls and clone size come straight from that table; D and trimming were deduced from the DNA. Of hundreds of thousands of clones listed, roughly nine tenths were seen once; the top ten hold around 3.3%. V gave up 2 bases and J gave up 4 bases, with 12 bases separating them. CDR3 size: 14 residues. Per germline, CDR1 SGHDT and CDR2 YYEEEE. Sequenced input: peripheral blood. The chain joins TRBV5-6 to TRBJ2-5, with unresolved D. The sequence derives from a young man with active or convalescent COVID-19. CDR3 sequence (DNA): TGTGCCAGCAGCTTCAGTGGTACCAGAGAGACCCAGTACTTC. Its translation: CASSFSGTRETQYF.